This T cell receptor (beta chain) was profiled in a study of tissue T cells after allogeneic stem cell transplantation. Study-wide results and limits: Motif-based clustering found tissue-specific repertoire signatures shared across patients, though few clones were shared. Alloreactivity or antigen specificity of tissue TCRs was not determined; some clones might be host cells. Blood and spleen captured only part of the tissue TCR repertoire.

On this clone: Its antigen is unknown. Any gene name here is a mouse gene name.

Survey-depth TCRbeta CDR3 sequencing reported V/J genes and productive frequencies. Method: immunoSEQ multiplex PCR; TCRdb's copy keeps in-frame clones and lacks some. The data contain tens of thousands of clones, about 73% of them singletons. The sample consisted of sorted cells pooled from one or two spleens. This clonotype originated in a pool of C57BL/6 mice in good health.

CDR3 loop: CASSLAGHSNERLFF. CDR3 bases read: TGTGCCAGCAGCCTAGCGGGACATTCCAACGAAAGATTATTT. This sequence joins TRBV2 and TRBJ1-4; perhaps TRBD1 as D (6 bases). The sequence runs out 1 residue before the end of the CDR3; the remainder is reconstructed from the germline J gene. The V and J ends lost 4 bases and 1 base respectively, with 10 bases between them. CDR3 size: 15 residues. The germline V gene has CDR1 LGHNA and CDR2 YSYQKL.